The present entry profiles one T cell receptor (beta chain) with its context. No much larger clone exists at a distance of one base, and base qualities are not known. This specimen's time point label, per the study, means: cells obtained before transplantation from donor or recipient. In mixed lymphocyte reactions, approximately 200,000 CFSE-labeled pre-transplant responders were plated with approximately 200,000 irradiated violet-dye-labeled stimulators and cultured for 6 days. After the mixed lymphocyte reaction, proliferating CD3+CD4+CFSE-low and CD3+CD8+CFSE-low responder cells were FACS-sorted on a BD Influx sorter. CDR1 and CDR2 (MDHEN, SYDVKM) derive from the germline V gene. The CDR3 contains 15 residues, cysteine and phenylalanine counted. Of the read, only the CDR3 DNA is kept; its 45 bases are in frame from base 1. V loses 7 bases of germline sequence and J loses 0 bases, and the interval between the two ends is 15 bases.

This entry is derived from a study of graft-versus-host responses after intestinal transplantation (dated by TCRdb to the early 2020s). In terms of the full investigation: The transplants that recipients received were multivisceral, liver-intestinal, or isolated intestinal. Anti-thymocyte globulin induction was given to all recipients, followed by maintenance tacrolimus and steroids for approximately 3 years. After intestinal transplantation, graft-versus-host and host-versus-graft alloreactive T cell clones in the graft, circulation and bone marrow were tracked using bulk TCR-beta CDR3 sequencing. Alloreactive clones were identified by sequencing pre-transplant mixed lymphocyte reaction products and comparing them with unstimulated pre-transplant donor and recipient T cells. The cohort enrolled about two dozen intestinal transplant recipients, one of whom was a retransplant, and a few patients without pretransplant specimens were excluded. Donor T cell macrochimerism was defined as a peak of at least 4% donor T cells among recipient peripheral blood mononuclear cells. Instead of going to the commercial service, samples from a few later patients were sequenced in-house on an Illumina MiSeq and processed with MiXCR. Paper-wide results and their limitations: Patients with donor T cell macrochimerism had high GvH to HvG T cell clonal ratios in their allografts. Early after transplant, peak levels of circulating GvH clones were found to be associated with declines in HvG clones. The relatively low number and heterogeneity of intestinal transplant patients limited the conclusions. GvH clones were detected in recipient bone marrow, and some of these GvH clones were observed earlier in ileal mucosa or blood, consistent with an intestinal mucosal origin.

The library was prepared using the immunoSEQ multiplex PCR assay. For most patients, genomic DNA was isolated using the Qiagen DNeasy Blood and Tissue Kit and was shipped frozen to Adaptive Biotechnologies for TCR sequencing. High-throughput TCR-beta CDR3 sequencing of genomic DNA from most patients was performed by Adaptive Biotechnologies. The published analysis was carried out like this. Adaptive's ImmunoSEQ software was the source of the TCR sequencing data for 15 to 20 patients, while three other patients were processed with MiXCR and VDJtools. CD4 versus CD8 sorting errors were corrected by removing sequences found in both subsets at a frequency ratio below 5:1. CDR3 nucleotide sequences shared between donor and recipient were removed because their origin could not be assigned. Alloreactive clones required at least 2-fold expansion over unstimulated cells and minimum CFSE-low frequency of 0.002% (template counts) or 0.001% (read counts). Clones were considered mappable if detected in sequenced pre-transplant spleen, lymph node, or MLR CFSE-low populations of the donor or recipient. Cumulative frequency of alloreactive clones was calculated as a percentage of all sequences weighted by copy number. Imported from immuneACCESS, the table was reduced by TCRdb to in-frame sequences with V and J called. These copies leave out some clones; in studies compared against another copy, an unresolved V gene accounts for under half, and the cause of the remainder is not known. That table furnishes V, J and clone size, whereas the DNA furnished D and trimming. In this sample the table shows 11,000 to 15,000 clones, approximately 32% of which occur a single time. The top ten clonotypes cover 3% to 4.5% of the sample.

Recombination joined TRBV28 with TRBJ2-5; matching of 6 bases hints at TRBD2 as the D gene. The sequence derives from a human patient who received an intestinal transplant. The sample in question was alloreactive CD4+ T cells from a mixed lymphocyte reaction culture, obtained before intestinal transplant. The label giving this sample's cell subset or site can be read as: CFSE-low proliferating T cells sorted from approximately 6-day pre-transplant mixed lymphocyte reaction (GvH or HvG direction). The DNA sequence follows: TGTGCCAGCATCACTAGTGGGAGGTACCAAGAGACCCAGTACTTC. This sequence encodes CASITSGRYQETQYF.